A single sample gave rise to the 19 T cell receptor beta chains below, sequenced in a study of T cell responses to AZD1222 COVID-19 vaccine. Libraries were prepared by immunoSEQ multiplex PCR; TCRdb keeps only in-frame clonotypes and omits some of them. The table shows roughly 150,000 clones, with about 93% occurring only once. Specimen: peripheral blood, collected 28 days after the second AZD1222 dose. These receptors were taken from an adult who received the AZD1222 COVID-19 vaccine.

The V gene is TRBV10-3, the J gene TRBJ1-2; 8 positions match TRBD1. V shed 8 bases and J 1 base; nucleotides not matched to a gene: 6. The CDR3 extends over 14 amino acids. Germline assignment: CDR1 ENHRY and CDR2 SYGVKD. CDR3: CAIQGQEFNYGYTF. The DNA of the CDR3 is TGTGCCATCCAGGGACAGGAATTTAACTATGGCTACACCTTC.

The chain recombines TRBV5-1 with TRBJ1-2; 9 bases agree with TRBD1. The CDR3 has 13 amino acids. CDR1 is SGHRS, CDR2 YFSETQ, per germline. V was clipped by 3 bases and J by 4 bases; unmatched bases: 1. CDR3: CASSSGQGYGYTF. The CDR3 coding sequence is TGCGCCAGCAGCTCGGGACAGGGCTATGGCTACACCTTC.

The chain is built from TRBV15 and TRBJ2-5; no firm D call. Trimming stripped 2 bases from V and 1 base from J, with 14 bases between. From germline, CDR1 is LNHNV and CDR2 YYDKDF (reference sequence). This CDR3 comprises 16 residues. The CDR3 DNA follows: TGTGCCACCAGCAGAAACATTAGGACGGTCCAAGAGACCCAGTACTTC. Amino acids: CATSRNIRTVQETQYF.

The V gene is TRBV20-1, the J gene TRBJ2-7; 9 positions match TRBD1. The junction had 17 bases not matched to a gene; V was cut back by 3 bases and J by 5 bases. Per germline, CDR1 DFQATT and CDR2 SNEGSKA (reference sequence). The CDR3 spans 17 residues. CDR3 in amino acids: CSASERLSGTGHHEQYF. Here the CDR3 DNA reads TGCAGTGCTAGTGAGAGGTTGTCCGGGACAGGGCACCACGAGCAGTACTTC.

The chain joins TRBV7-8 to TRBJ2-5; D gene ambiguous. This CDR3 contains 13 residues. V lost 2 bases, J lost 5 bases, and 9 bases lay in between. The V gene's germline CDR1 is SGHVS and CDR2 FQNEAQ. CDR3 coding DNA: TGTGCCAGCAGCTTATCCCCAAGGGAGACCCAGTACTTC. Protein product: CASSLSPRETQYF.

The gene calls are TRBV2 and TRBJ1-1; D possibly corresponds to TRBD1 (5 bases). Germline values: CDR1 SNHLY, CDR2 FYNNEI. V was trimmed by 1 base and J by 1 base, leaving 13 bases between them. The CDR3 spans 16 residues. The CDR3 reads CASSEGPAGRNTEAFF. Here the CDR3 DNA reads TGTGCCAGCAGTGAAGGGCCGGCAGGGAGGAACACTGAAGCTTTCTTT.

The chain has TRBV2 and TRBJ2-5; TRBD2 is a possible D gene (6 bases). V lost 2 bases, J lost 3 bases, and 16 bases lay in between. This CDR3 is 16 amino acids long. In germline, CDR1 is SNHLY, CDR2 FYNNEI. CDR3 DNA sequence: TGTGCCAGCAGTGAATCCGCGGGGTCGGGTAAAGAGACCCAGTACTTC. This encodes CASSESAGSGKETQYF.

The CDR3 coding sequence is TGCAGCGTTGAAAGAGCGGGGGGAGAGACCCAGTACTTC. Amino acids: CSVERAGGETQYF. V usage is TRBV29-1 and J usage is TRBJ2-5, with 9 bases lining up with TRBD2. The V and J ends lost 2 bases and 4 bases, in that order; junction bases with no gene match: 2. Looked up from germline, CDR1 is SQVTM and CDR2 is ANQGSEA. This CDR3 is 13 amino acids long.

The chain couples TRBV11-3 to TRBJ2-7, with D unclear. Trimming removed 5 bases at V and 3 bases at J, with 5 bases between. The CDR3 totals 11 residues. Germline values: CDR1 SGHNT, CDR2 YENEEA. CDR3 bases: TGTGCCAGCAGCGCCCGCTACGAGCAGTACTTC. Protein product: CASSARYEQYF.

DNA of the CDR3: TGCGCCAGCCGTGAGAGGGTCAGCTCCTACGAGCAGTACTTC. Translated: CASRERVSSYEQYF. This chain links TRBV5-1 with TRBJ2-7; tentatively, D is TRBD2 (5 bases). The CDR3 is 14 residues long. V lost 7 bases and J lost 0, with 14 bases in between. Per germline, CDR1 SGHRS and CDR2 YFSETQ.

The CDR3 reads CAYDRDNQPQHF. CDR3 in DNA: TGTGCCTACGACAGGGACAATCAGCCCCAGCATTTT. J is TRBJ1-5 and V is TRBV30; 7 bases map to TRBD1. J lost 3 bases, V lost 7 bases, and 3 bases had no gene match. The CDR3 is 12 residues long. Germline V gene sequence: CDR1 GTSNPN, CDR2 SVGIG (reference sequence).

The CDR3: CASSPTRQGGNTIYF. The CDR3 DNA reads as TGCGCCAGCAGCCCAACCCGACAGGGAGGTAACACCATATATTTT. The V and J genes are TRBV4-1 and TRBJ1-3; TRBD1 matches at 7 bases. V dropped 4 bases and J dropped 7; count of bases not matched to a gene: 10. Germline CDR1 and CDR2: MGHRA and YSYEKL. The CDR3 is made up of 15 amino acids.

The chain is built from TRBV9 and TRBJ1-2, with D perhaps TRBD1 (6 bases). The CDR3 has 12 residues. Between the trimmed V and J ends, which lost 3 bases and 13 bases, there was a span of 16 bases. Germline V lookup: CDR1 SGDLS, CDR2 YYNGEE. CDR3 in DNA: TGTGCCAGCAGCGCGAGACAGGCCCACCTCACCTTC. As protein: CASSARQAHLTF.

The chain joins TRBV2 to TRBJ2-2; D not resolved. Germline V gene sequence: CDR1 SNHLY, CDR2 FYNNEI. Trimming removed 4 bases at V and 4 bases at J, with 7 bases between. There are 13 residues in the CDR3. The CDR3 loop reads CASSVLVTGELFF. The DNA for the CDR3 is TGTGCCAGCAGTGTGTTAGTCACCGGGGAGCTGTTTTTT.

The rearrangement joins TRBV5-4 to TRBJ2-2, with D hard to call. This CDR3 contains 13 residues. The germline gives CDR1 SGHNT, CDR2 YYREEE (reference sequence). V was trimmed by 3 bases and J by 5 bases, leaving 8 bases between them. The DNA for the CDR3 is TGTGCCAGCAGCTCTCAATGGACCGGGGAGCTGTTTTTT. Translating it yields CASSSQWTGELFF. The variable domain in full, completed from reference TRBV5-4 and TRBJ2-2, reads ETGVTQSPTHLIKTRGQQVTLRCSSQSGHNTVSWYQQALGQGPQFIFQYYREEENGRGNFPPRFSGLQFPNYSSELNVNALELDDSALYLCASSSQWTGELFFGEGSRLTVL.

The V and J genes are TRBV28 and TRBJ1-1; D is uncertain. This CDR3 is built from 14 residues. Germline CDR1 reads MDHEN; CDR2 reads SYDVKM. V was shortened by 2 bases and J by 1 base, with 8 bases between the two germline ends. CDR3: CASSLAGRNTEAFF. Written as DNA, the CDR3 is TGTGCCAGCAGTTTAGCCGGGAGGAACACTGAAGCTTTCTTT.

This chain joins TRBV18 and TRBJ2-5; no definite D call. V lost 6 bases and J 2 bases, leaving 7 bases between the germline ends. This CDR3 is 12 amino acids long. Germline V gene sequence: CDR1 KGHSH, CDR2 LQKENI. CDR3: CASSPTQETQYF. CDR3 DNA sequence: TGTGCCAGCTCCCCGACGCAAGAGACCCAGTACTTC.

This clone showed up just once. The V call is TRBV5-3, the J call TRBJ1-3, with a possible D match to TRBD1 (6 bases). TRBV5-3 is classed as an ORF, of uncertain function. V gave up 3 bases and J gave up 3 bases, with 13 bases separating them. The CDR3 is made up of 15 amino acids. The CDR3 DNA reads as TGTGCCAGAAGCTATAACAGGGACTTTGGAAACACCATATATTTT. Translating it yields CARSYNRDFGNTIYF.

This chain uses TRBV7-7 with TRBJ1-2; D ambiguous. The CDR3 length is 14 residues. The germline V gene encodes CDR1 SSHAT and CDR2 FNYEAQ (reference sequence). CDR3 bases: TGTGCTAGCGGGGTCAGCAATAGGGACTATGGCTACACCTTC. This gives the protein CASGVSNRDYGYTF.